This T cell receptor (beta chain) was sequenced in a study of blood T cell repertoires in COVID-19. CDR1 is LGHDT, CDR2 YNNKEL, per germline (reference sequence). Trimming cost V 2 bases and J 5 bases, with 15 bases left between them. This CDR3 contains 15 residues. The repertoire was sequenced with immunoSEQ multiplex PCR; TCRdb's copy has only in-frame clones and lacks some. The sample holds roughly 130,000 clones, roughly 80% seen once. This chain connects TRBV3-1 (or the pseudogene TRBV3-2) to TRBJ1-1; maybe TRBD1 (6 bases). Sequences were obtained from peripheral blood. The source is a woman aged 60-70 years with acute or convalescent COVID-19. The CDR3 spells CASSQLDRTGTEAFF. CDR3 bases: TGTGCCAGCAGCCAACTCGACAGGACGGGAACTGAAGCTTTCTTT.